The 30 T cell receptor beta chains below all came from one sample that was sequenced in a study of T cell clonality in common variable immunodeficiency (dated by TCRdb to between 2015 and 2017). What the research found in general, with its limitations: Fewer deletions and N-nucleotide insertions were reportedly observed in CVID TCRbeta sequences, and highly modified clones with 13 or more V deletions were reportedly absent from CVID TCRbeta sequences.

Library preparation used the immunoSEQ multiplex PCR assay. Here the immuneACCESS table is served through TCRdb, limited to in-frame sequences with V and J called. Missing clones are a known gap in these copies; in checked studies unresolved V genes cover under half, and the rest lacks a known reason. The table for this sample lists 30,000 to 40,000 clones, none of them counted only once. Clones ranked in the top ten supply 6.5% to 8% of the sample. These receptors have no identified antigens. Sequencing input: peripheral blood mononuclear cells. The source is a human donor with common variable immunodeficiency.

This clone has more than one count but fewer than ten. CDR3 in amino acids: CASSGRATEQFF. The covered CDR3 bases are TGTGCCAGTAGCGGGAGGGCCACTGAG. The rearrangement links TRBV2 to TRBJ2-1; TRBD2 agrees at 11 bases. The read is 3 residues too short to cover the CDR3 end, so that end is filled in from the germline J gene. J gave up 9 bases and V 9 bases, and 4 bases lay outside the gene matches. CDR1 SNHLY and CDR2 FYNNEI come from the germline V gene. The CDR3 totals 12 residues.

This clone turned up a few times. The read ends 3 residues shy of where the CDR3 ends; the end is completed using the germline J gene. The V call is TRBV6-2 or TRBV6-3, the J call TRBJ2-7; a possible D gene is TRBD1 (6 bases). Trimming cost V 6 bases and J 4 bases, with 16 bases left between them. Germline V gene lookup returns CDR1 MNHEY and CDR2 SVGEGT. This CDR3 has 14 amino acids. This chain's CDR3 is CASRSQGKGYEQYF. Incomplete CDR3 DNA: TGTGCCAGCAGATCGCAGGGGAAGGGTTACGAG.

About this clone itself: The read terminates 3 residues before the CDR3 end, so the remaining end is supplied by the germline J gene. V gene TRBV5-4 combines with J gene TRBJ2-7; 7 nucleotides match TRBD1. J lost 4 bases, V lost 4 bases, and 5 bases had no gene match. The CDR3 has 13 residues. Germline V gives CDR1 SGHNT, CDR2 YYREEE (reference sequence). CDR3 sequence reads: CASSQDRAYEQYF. CDR3 DNA (partial): TGTGCCAGCAGCCAAGACAGGGCATACGAG.

This clone occurred a few times. Read data end 3 residues before the CDR3 end; the end is taken from the germline J gene. The chain recombines TRBV19 with TRBJ2-1; D gene ambiguous. The CDR3 spans 14 residues. The germline V gene encodes CDR1 LNHDA and CDR2 SQIVND (reference sequence). Trimming left V 3 bases short and J 5 bases short, with 11 bases between. This CDR3 reads CASSISPTDNEQFF. Partial CDR3 DNA: TGTGCCAGTAGTATTTCTCCTACCGACAATGAG.

This clone was picked up many times. The read gets to within 3 residues of the CDR3 end, and the germline J gene fills in the rest. V is TRBV7-3 and J is TRBJ2-2; the match to TRBD2 covers 8 bases. This CDR3 has 15 amino acids. The V and J ends lost 5 bases and 0 bases, in that order; junction bases with no gene match: 2. The germline CDR1 and CDR2 sequences are SGHTA and FQGTGA. The chain's CDR3 is CASSLAGANTGELFF. CDR3 DNA (partial): TGTGCCAGCAGCCTAGCGGGCGCGAACACCGGGGAG.

This clone was seen a few times. Read data end 3 residues before the CDR3 end; the end is taken from the germline J gene. The chain employs TRBV6-2 or TRBV6-3 and TRBJ2-7, with 9 positions matching TRBD2. J was trimmed by 1 base and V by 7 bases; bases with no gene match: 11. This CDR3 comprises 16 residues. Germline V lookup: CDR1 MNHEY, CDR2 SVGEGT. The CDR3: CASTQRASGISYEQYF. The sequenced CDR3 bases are TGTGCCAGCACCCAAAGGGCTAGCGGGATTTCCTACGAG.

This clone occurred many times. The read terminates 3 residues ahead of where the CDR3 ends, so the germline J gene completes it. This chain connects TRBV18 to TRBJ2-1; TRBD2 agrees at 14 bases. This CDR3 is 15 amino acids long. CDR1 is KGHSH and CDR2 is LQKENI in the germline V gene. Unmatched junction bases numbered 5, after V lost 4 bases and J lost 9 bases. CDR3 loop: CASSRGTSGRGEQFF. The covered CDR3 bases are TGTGCCAGCTCACGCGGGACTAGCGGGAGAGGTGAG.

This clone occurred many times. Read sequence stops 3 residues before the CDR3 end, and the germline J gene provides the missing end. The chain uses TRBV11-3 and TRBJ2-1; 9 bases line up with TRBD2. CDR1 and CDR2 from the germline V gene are SGHNT and YENEEA. The CDR3 sequence is 14 residues long. With V trimmed by 5 bases and J by 7 bases, 6 bases remained unmatched. CDR3 protein: CASSPGLARNEQFF. The DNA read from the CDR3 is TGTGCCAGCAGCCCCGGACTAGCGAGGAATGAG.

This clone is judged medium-sized. This CDR3 reads CAWSVSGQGVGYTF. The part of the CDR3 DNA that was read is TGTGCCTGGAGTGTAAGCGGACAGGGGGTTGGC. This chain connects TRBV30 to TRBJ1-2; 10 positions match TRBD1. With the read ending 3 residues before the CDR3 end, the germline J gene is used to fill in that end. Germline CDR1 is GTSNPN and CDR2 is SVGIG (reference sequence). The J segment lost 7 bases and the V segment lost 0 bases, leaving 5 bases of the junction unmatched. The CDR3 spans 14 residues.

Of note for this clone: The read is 3 residues too short to cover the CDR3 end, so that end is filled in from the germline J gene. The V gene is TRBV20-1, the J gene TRBJ2-1; 14 nucleotides align to TRBD2. The germline V gene has CDR1 DFQATT and CDR2 SNEGSKA (reference sequence). V lost 8 bases, J lost 8 bases, and 5 bases stayed unmatched. The CDR3 totals 13 residues. The CDR3 sequence is CSSRLAGGHEQFF. The sequenced part of the CDR3 DNA is TGCAGTTCCCGACTAGCGGGAGGGCATGAG.

This clone was seen at least ten times. The read gets to within 3 residues of the CDR3 end, and the germline J gene fills in the rest. V is TRBV18 and J is TRBJ2-2; D gene unclear. Looked up from germline, CDR1 is KGHSH and CDR2 is LQKENI. The CDR3 loop spans 14 amino acids. V dropped 0 bases and J dropped 4 bases, with 6 bases sitting between them. The CDR3 protein is CASSPPQVTGELFF. CDR3 DNA, as far as it was read: TGTGCCAGCTCACCACCGCAGGTCACCGGGGAG. Based on the CDR3 plus reference TRBV18 and TRBJ2-2, the full variable domain is NAGVMQNPRHLVRRRGQEARLRCSPMKGHSHVYWYRQLPEEGLKFMVYLQKENIIDESGMPKERFSAEFPKEGPSILRIQQVVRGDSAAYFCASSPPQVTGELFFGEGSRLTVL.

This clone was seen ten or more times. Read data end 3 residues before the CDR3 end; the end is taken from the germline J gene. The chain links TRBV7-9 to TRBJ2-1; 7 positions agree with TRBD1. The CDR3 spans 15 residues. Germline loops: CDR1 SEHNR, CDR2 FQNEAQ (reference sequence). Trimming removed 2 bases from V and 9 bases from J; junction bases left unmatched: 10. The CDR3: CASSLPGQKPVEQFF. Partial CDR3 DNA: TGTGCCAGCAGCTTACCGGGACAGAAACCCGTTGAG.

As concerns this clone: Read data end 3 residues before the CDR3 end; the end is taken from the germline J gene. The chain employs TRBV7-9 and TRBJ1-2, with a weak D call TRBD1 (5 bases). This CDR3 region has 13 residues. Germline CDR1 is SEHNR and CDR2 is FQNEAQ (reference sequence). The V and J ends lost 5 bases and 1 base respectively, with 8 bases between them. Here the CDR3 reads CASSPDSNYGYTF. Partial CDR3 DNA: TGTGCCAGCAGCCCCGACAGTAACTATGGC. Supplemented by reference TRBV7-9 and TRBJ1-2, the full variable domain reads DTGVSQNPRHKITKRGQNVTFRCDPISEHNRLYWYRQTLGQGPEFLTYFQNEAQLEKSRLLSDRFSAERPKGSFSTLEIQRTEQGDSAMYLCASSPDSNYGYTFGSGTRLTVV.

This clone came up a few times. Here the CDR3 reads CASRRGAGSNQPQHF. The sequenced part of the CDR3 DNA is TGTGCCAGCCGCAGGGGGGCGGGTAGCAATCAGCCC. This chain connects TRBV7-3 to TRBJ1-5; 7 bases fit TRBD1. The DNA ends 3 residues before the CDR3 does, and the rest of the CDR3 is filled in from the germline J gene. The CDR3 has 15 residues. Per germline, CDR1 SGHTA and CDR2 FQGTGA. V lost 8 bases and J lost 0; bases outside the gene matches: 7.

Concerning this clone itself: The read terminates 3 residues ahead of where the CDR3 ends, so the germline J gene completes it. The V and J genes are TRBV30 and TRBJ2-6, with 7 bases aligning to TRBD1. V lost 8 bases, J lost 2 bases, and 12 bases stayed unmatched. Germline V CDR1 and CDR2: GTSNPN, SVGIG (reference sequence). The CDR3 sequence is 16 residues long. The CDR3 DNA, read in part, is TGTGCCAGTAGTATAAAGGGGGCACCTGGGGCCAACGTC. Protein product: CASSIKGAPGANV. The CDR3 reads in full as CASSIKGAPGANVLTF. The full variable domain, with the rest looked up from reference TRBV30 and TRBJ2-6, is SQTIHQWPATLVQPVGSPLSLECTVEGTSNPNLYWYRQAAGRGLQLLFYSVGIGQISSEVPQNLSASRPQDRQFILSSKKLLLSDSGFYLCASSIKGAPGANVLTFGAGSRLTVL.

With regard to this clone: A read error is the likely source, as a far larger clone sits one nucleotide away. The read finishes 3 residues shy of the CDR3 end, and the germline J gene is used to complete it. The chain uses TRBV7-8 and TRBJ2-7; D unclear. The CDR3 length is 11 residues. V was clipped by 5 bases and J by 2 bases, with 4 bases between them. In germline, CDR1 is SGHVS, CDR2 FQNEAQ. Partial CDR3 DNA: TGTGCCAGCAGCCAGGCCTACGAG. Residues: CASSQAYE. The full CDR3 protein reads CASSQAYEQYF.

This clone appeared many times. The CDR3 end is not reached by the read, which stops 3 residues before it; the germline J gene fills it in. The V gene is TRBV14, the J gene TRBJ2-1; 7 nucleotides align to TRBD1. Germline CDR1 SGHDN, CDR2 FVKESK. The CDR3 contains 15 residues. V was clipped by 4 bases and J by 2 bases; unmatched bases: 5. The chain's CDR3 is CASSLRQGTYNEQFF. The CDR3 bases that were read are TGTGCCAGCAGCCTTCGACAGGGAACCTACAATGAG.

On this clone itself: Read coverage stops 3 residues before the CDR3 terminus; the germline J gene supplies the remainder. The chain is built from TRBV5-1 and TRBJ2-1, with 8 bases lining up with TRBD2. The CDR3 spans 14 residues. V trimming: 0 bases; J trimming: 7 bases; junction bases outside the gene matches: 3. Germline-derived CDR1 and CDR2 are SGHRS and YFSETQ. The DNA read from the CDR3 is TGCGCCAGCAGCTTGGAGATAGCGGGAAATGAG. This codes for CASSLEIAGNE. The whole CDR3 protein is CASSLEIAGNEQFF. Together with reference TRBV5-1 and TRBJ2-1, the CDR3 gives the full variable domain: KAGVTQTPRYLIKTRGQQVTLSCSPISGHRSVSWYQQTPGQGLQFLFEYFSETQRNKGNFPGRFSGRQFSNSRSEMNVSTLELGDSALYLCASSLEIAGNEQFFGPGTRLTVL.

This clone has a count of ten or more. The read terminates 3 residues ahead of where the CDR3 ends, so the germline J gene completes it. The gene calls are TRBV14 and TRBJ2-1; D gene uncertain. CDR3 size: 13 residues. The germline V gene encodes CDR1 SGHDN and CDR2 FVKESK. V lost 0 bases and J 8 bases, leaving 8 bases between the germline ends. CDR3 DNA, as far as it was read: TGTGCCAGCAGCCAAGAGGCGGCTTATGAG. This codes for CASSQEAAYE. The complete CDR3 reads CASSQEAAYEQFF.

Turning to this clone: Read sequence stops 3 residues before the CDR3 end, and the germline J gene provides the missing end. The J gene is TRBJ2-1, the V gene TRBV7-8; D perhaps matches TRBD2 (6 bases). V gave up 2 bases and J gave up 3 bases, with 17 bases separating them. Germline values: CDR1 SGHVS, CDR2 FQNEAQ. This CDR3 spans 17 amino acids. The CDR3 reads CASSLSGGTLVYNEQFF. The covered CDR3 bases are TGTGCCAGCAGCTTAAGCGGCGGGACTCTAGTCTACAATGAG.

This clone was recorded many times. The read ends 3 residues shy of where the CDR3 ends; the end is completed using the germline J gene. The chain couples TRBV5-1 to TRBJ2-1; 7 nucleotides agree with TRBD1. V lost 2 bases and J lost 5; bases outside the gene matches: 4. This CDR3 region has 14 residues. Germline V gene sequence: CDR1 SGHRS, CDR2 YFSETQ. The CDR3 loop reads CASSFHGTDNEQFF. The part of the CDR3 DNA that was read is TGCGCCAGCAGCTTTCACGGGACAGACAATGAG.

Worth noting for this clone: Sequencing ends 3 residues short of the CDR3 end; the germline J gene provides the rest. V and J are TRBV5-1 and TRBJ2-1; 9 nucleotides align to TRBD2. After removal of 2 bases from V and 6 bases from J, the junction contained 6 bases not matched to a gene. CDR3 length: 15 residues. Germline values: CDR1 SGHRS, CDR2 YFSETQ. CDR3 bases read: TGCGCCAGCAGCTTCGGTAGCGGGAGAGGCAATGAG. Translation gives CASSFGSGRGNE. The full CDR3 protein is CASSFGSGRGNEQFF.

On this clone itself: The DNA ends 3 residues before the CDR3 does, and the rest of the CDR3 is filled in from the germline J gene. This chain connects TRBV5-1 to TRBJ2-5; 7 nucleotides align to TRBD2. The junction had 10 bases not matched to a gene; V was cut back by 0 bases and J by 5 bases. This CDR3 is 16 amino acids long. Germline V gene data show CDR1 as SGHRS and CDR2 as YFSETQ. CDR3 sequence: CASSLATSSRRETQYF. The CDR3 DNA, read in part, is TGCGCCAGCAGCTTGGCGACTAGCTCAAGGAGGGAGACC.

With regard to this clone: Coverage ceases 3 residues before the CDR3 finishes, and the germline J gene fills in the end. This chain joins TRBV6-2 or TRBV6-3 and TRBJ2-5; D gene unclear. V lost 5 bases, J lost 3 bases, and 13 bases lay in between. CDR1 and CDR2 from the germline V gene are MNHEY and SVGEGT. There are 14 residues in the CDR3. The covered CDR3 bases are TGTGCCAGCAGTGCGGCGAGCCGGAAAGAGACC. This codes for CASSAASRKET. The full CDR3 is CASSAASRKETQYF.

This clone has at least ten counts. Read coverage stops 3 residues before the CDR3 terminus; the germline J gene supplies the remainder. This chain uses TRBV20-1 with TRBJ2-1; 7 nucleotides match TRBD2. CDR3 length: 12 amino acids. Trimming cost V 7 bases and J 8 bases; bases outside gene matches: 8. In germline, CDR1 is DFQATT, CDR2 SNEGSKA (reference sequence). CDR3 bases read: TGCAGTGTTGGACTAGTGGAGGATGAG. It yields the protein CSVGLVEDE. The complete CDR3 sequence is CSVGLVEDEQFF.

This clone is medium-sized within its sample. This chain's CDR3 is CSAAGQSYEQYF. The sequenced CDR3 bases are TGCAGTGCAGCGGGACAGAGCTACGAG. The chain links TRBV20-1 to TRBJ2-7; D tentatively reads TRBD1 or TRBD2 (7 bases each). The CDR3 extends 3 residues past the end of the read, so its final part is completed from the germline J gene. V was pared by 6 bases and J by 3 bases, with 12 bases between. Germline V CDR1 and CDR2: DFQATT, SNEGSKA (reference sequence). The CDR3 has 12 residues.

There are many counts of this clone. Read sequence stops 3 residues before the CDR3 end, and the germline J gene provides the missing end. The V gene is TRBV25-1, the J gene TRBJ1-5; weak D call: TRBD1 (5 bases). Between the trimmed V and J ends, which lost 8 bases and 3 bases, there was a span of 20 bases. The CDR3 has 16 residues. The germline V gene has CDR1 MGHDK and CDR2 SYGVNS. The CDR3 spells CASQTPDGGNNQPQHF. The covered CDR3 bases are TGTGCCAGCCAGACACCGGACGGGGGGAACAATCAGCCC. Full variable domain (rest looked up from reference TRBV25-1 and TRBJ1-5): EADIYQTPRYLVIGTGKKITLECSQTMGHDKMYWYQQDPGMELHLIHYSYGVNSTEKGDLSSESTVSRIRTEHFPLTLESARPSHTSQYLCASQTPDGGNNQPQHFGDGTRLSIL.

This clone was seen many times. Sequencing ends 3 residues short of the CDR3 end; the germline J gene provides the rest. V is TRBV18 and J is TRBJ2-1, with D possibly TRBD2 on 5 matching bases. V was cut by 3 bases and J by 0 bases, with 9 bases left in between. This CDR3 contains 15 residues. CDR1 is KGHSH, CDR2 LQKENI, per germline. The CDR3 bases that were read are TGTGCCAGCTCACCGCCGGGGAGCTCCTACAATGAG. Amino acids: CASSPPGSSYNE. The full CDR3 reads CASSPPGSSYNEQFF.

This clone was seen many times. This CDR3 is CARSNPSGQPANTGELFF. The sequenced part of the CDR3 DNA is TGTGCCAGAAGCAATCCCAGCGGGCAACCCGCGAACACCGGGGAG. V gene TRBV5-3 combines with J gene TRBJ2-2; D is perhaps TRBD2 (6 bases). The read falls 3 residues short of the CDR3 end, and the missing part is taken from the germline J gene. TRBV5-3 is sorted into the ORF group, with uncertain function. CDR3 length: 18 residues. V lost 4 bases to trimming and J lost 0 bases, with 19 bases between them.

This clone has a count of ten or more. The read ends 3 residues shy of where the CDR3 ends; the end is completed using the germline J gene. The chain uses TRBV29-1 and TRBJ2-2; 7 positions agree with TRBD1. The CDR3 covers 16 residues. The germline V gene has CDR1 SQVTM and CDR2 ANQGSEA. J was trimmed by 1 base and V by 6 bases; bases with no gene match: 11. The sequenced part of the CDR3 DNA is TGCAGCGTGGCTTACAGGGGAAGCCAGAACACCGGGGAG. It codes for CSVAYRGSQNTGE. The complete CDR3 protein is CSVAYRGSQNTGELFF.